Given below is one T cell receptor beta chain in context. Its specificity is unknown. The record originates from a study of T cells in Graves' hyperthyroidism and ophthalmopathy. Study results and caveats: The blood repertoire included most of the expanded thyroid clonotypes above 0.001.

Each diagnosis was grounded in clinical symptoms, serum thyroxine and TRAb, thyroid ultrasound, and orbital computed tomography. The source material, RNA transcripts, was used to amplify TCR beta CDR3 regions. The primer set for the first-round RT-PCR of the TCR CDR3 was HTBI. TCRdb re-derived calls from the multiplex PCR reads in MiXCR, one entry per CDR3 protein. The sample shows approximately 400,000 distinct CDR3 sequences, roughly an eighth of them seen only once. The CDR3 is 15 residues long. Between the trimmed V and J ends, which lost 3 bases and 0 bases, there was a span of 12 bases. The germline V gene has CDR1 SGHAT and CDR2 FQNNGV.

Source material: blood. This receptor was taken from a man between 50 and 59 years old with Graves' ophthalmopathy. The rearrangement joins TRBV11-2 to TRBJ2-7; TRBD2 might be the D (5 bases). The CDR3 nucleotides read TGTGCCAGCAGCTTTGGCGGGCAAAGCTCCTACGAGCAGTACTTC. It specifies CASSFGGQSSYEQYF.